This entry features one T cell receptor (beta chain) sequence. What it recognizes is unknown. This entry is derived from a study of cytomegalovirus exposure and HLA in healthy donors. General study results and limits: Among TCR sequences, most were rare, though some public TCRs appeared in many donors.

It was with 60 Vbeta and 13 Jbeta primers that the PCR ran. Sequencing used immunoSEQ multiplex PCR; TCRdb keeps in-frame clones, though not all of them. The sample shows 90,000 or so clones, about three quarters of them seen only once. Deletions cut 4 bases from V and 9 bases from J, with 16 bases between. This CDR3 has 14 amino acids. Germline V gene data show CDR1 as SNHLY and CDR2 as FYNNEI. The specimen sequenced was PBMCs. This clonotype originated in a woman between 45 and 65 years old in good health and CMV-seropositive. V and J are TRBV2 and TRBJ2-1, with D possibly matching TRBD2 (5 bases). The CDR3: CASSAQLVAGEQFF. In DNA form, the CDR3 reads TGTGCCAGCAGTGCGCAACTAGTCGCGGGTGAGCAGTTCTTC.